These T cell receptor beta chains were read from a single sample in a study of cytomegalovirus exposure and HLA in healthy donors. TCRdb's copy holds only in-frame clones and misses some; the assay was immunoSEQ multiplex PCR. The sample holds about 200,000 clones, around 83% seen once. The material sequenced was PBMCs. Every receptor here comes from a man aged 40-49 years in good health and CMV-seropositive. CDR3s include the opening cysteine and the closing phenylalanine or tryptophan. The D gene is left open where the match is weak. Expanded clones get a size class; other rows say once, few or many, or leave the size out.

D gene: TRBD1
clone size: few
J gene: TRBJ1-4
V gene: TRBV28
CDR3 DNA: TGTGCCAGCAGTTATGGGACAGGGAATGAAAAACTGTTTTTT
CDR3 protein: CASSYGTGNEKLFF

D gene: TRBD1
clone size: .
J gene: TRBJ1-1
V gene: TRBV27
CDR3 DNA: TGTGCCAGCAGTTTAGTCCCGGGACAGGGGGCGGTGAACACTGAAGCTTTCTTT
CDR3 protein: CASSLVPGQGAVNTEAFF

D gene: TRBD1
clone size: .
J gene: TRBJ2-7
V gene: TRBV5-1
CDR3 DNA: TGCGCCAGCAGCTCCTATCAGACAGGGAACGAGCAGTACTTC
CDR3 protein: CASSSYQTGNEQYF

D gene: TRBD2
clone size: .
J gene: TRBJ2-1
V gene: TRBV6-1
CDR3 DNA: TGTGCCAGTTTGGCTAGCGGGAGTTCCAATGAGCAGTTCTTC
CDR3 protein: CASLASGSSNEQFF

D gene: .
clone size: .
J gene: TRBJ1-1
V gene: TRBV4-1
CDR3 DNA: TGCGCCAGCAGCAACCAGGCCGGGACTCAGATGTCGGCTTTCTTT
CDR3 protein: CASSNQAGTQMSAFF

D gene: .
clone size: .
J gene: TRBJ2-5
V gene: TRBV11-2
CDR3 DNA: TGTGCCAGCAGCTGGTTGGCGGGACAAGAGACCCAGTACTTC
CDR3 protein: CASSWLAGQETQYF

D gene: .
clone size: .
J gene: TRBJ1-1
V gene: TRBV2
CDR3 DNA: TGTGCCAGCAGTGACCAGGGGAACACTGAAGCTTTCTTT
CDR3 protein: CASSDQGNTEAFF

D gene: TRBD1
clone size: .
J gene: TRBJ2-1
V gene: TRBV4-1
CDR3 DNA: TGCGCCAGCAGCCAAGCGGTTGGACAGCGAGACAGGGATGAGCAGTTCTTC
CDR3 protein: CASSQAVGQRDRDEQFF

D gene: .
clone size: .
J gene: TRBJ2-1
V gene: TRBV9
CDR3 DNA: TGTGCCAGCAGCCCCACTAGCTTAGGATCGAGAAATGAGCAGTTCTTC
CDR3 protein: CASSPTSLGSRNEQFF

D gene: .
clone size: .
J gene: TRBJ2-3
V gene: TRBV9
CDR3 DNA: TGTGCCAGCAGCGTAGACGGTAGACATACAGATACGCAGTATTTT
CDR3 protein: CASSVDGRHTDTQYF

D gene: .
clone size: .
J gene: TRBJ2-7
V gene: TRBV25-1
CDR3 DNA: TGTGCCAGCAGTGATGACAGTTCCTACGAGCAGTACTTC
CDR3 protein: CASSDDSSYEQYF

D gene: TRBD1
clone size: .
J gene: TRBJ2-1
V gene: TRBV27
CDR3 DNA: TGTGCCAGCAGCCCGGACAGGGGGACCTACAATGAGCAGTTCTTC
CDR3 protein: CASSPDRGTYNEQFF

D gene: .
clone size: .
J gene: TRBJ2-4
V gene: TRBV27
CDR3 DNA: TGTGCCAGCGGAGGGGCGACCAAAAACATTCAGTACTTC
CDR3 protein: CASGGATKNIQYF

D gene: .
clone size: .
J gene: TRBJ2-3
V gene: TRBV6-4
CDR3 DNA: TGTGCCAGCAGTGGGCAGGCAGGGGAAGGCACAGATACGCAGTATTTT
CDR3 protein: CASSGQAGEGTDTQYF

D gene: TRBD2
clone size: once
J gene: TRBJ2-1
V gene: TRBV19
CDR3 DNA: TGTGCCAGTAGTTATCCTAGCGGGACCTCAAGCTCCTACAATGAGCAGTTCTTC
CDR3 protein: CASSYPSGTSSSYNEQFF

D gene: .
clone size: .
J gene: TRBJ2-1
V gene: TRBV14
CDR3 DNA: TGTGCCAGCAGCCTTCTTTATGAGCAGTTCTTC
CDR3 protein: CASSLLYEQFF

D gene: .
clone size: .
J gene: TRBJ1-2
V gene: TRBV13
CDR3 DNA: TGTGCCAGCAGACCCAGCCTCGGGTTGGCAAACTTC
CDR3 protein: CASRPSLGLANF

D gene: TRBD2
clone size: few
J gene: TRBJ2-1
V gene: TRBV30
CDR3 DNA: TGTGCCATCACTAGCGGACACTACAATGAGCAGTTCTTC
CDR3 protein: CAITSGHYNEQFF

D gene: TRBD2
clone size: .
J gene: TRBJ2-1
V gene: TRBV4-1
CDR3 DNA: TGCGCCAGCAGCCAGGTCATAGCGGGCCCTAATGAGCAGTTCTTC
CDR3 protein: CASSQVIAGPNEQFF

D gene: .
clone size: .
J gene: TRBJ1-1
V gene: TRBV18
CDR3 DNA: TGTGCCAGCTCACCGAAAAGACAGGTGGGCACTGAAGCTTTCTTT
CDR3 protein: CASSPKRQVGTEAFF

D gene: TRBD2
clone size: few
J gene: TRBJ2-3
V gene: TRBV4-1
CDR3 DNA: TGCGCCAGCAGCCAAGATATTTCTAGCGGAACCACAGATACGCAGTATTTT
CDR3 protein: CASSQDISSGTTDTQYF

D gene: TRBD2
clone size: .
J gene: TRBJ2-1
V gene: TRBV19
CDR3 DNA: TGTGCCAGTAGTCCCGGACTAGCGGTCGATGAGCAGTTCTTC
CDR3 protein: CASSPGLAVDEQFF

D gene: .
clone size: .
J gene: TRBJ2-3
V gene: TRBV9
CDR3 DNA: TGTGCCAGCAGCGTGGGCGGGGAGGTGAATACGCAGTATTTT
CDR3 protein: CASSVGGEVNTQYF

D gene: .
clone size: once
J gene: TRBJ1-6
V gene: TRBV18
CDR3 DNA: TGTGCCAGCTCACGGCAGCATACTGGCGGATCTAATTCACCCCTCCACTTT
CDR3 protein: CASSRQHTGGSNSPLHF

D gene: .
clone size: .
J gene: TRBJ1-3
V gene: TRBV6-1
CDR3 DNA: TGTGCCAGCAGTGAGGCATACACCATATATTTT
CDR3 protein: CASSEAYTIYF

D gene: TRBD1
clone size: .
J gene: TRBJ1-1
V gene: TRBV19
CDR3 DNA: TGTGCCAGTGAGAGACAGGGACGGAACACTGAAGCTTTCTTT
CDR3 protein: CASERQGRNTEAFF

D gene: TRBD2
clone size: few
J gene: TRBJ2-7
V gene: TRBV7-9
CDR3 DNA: TGTGCCAGCAGCTTAACTAGCGGGAGCCGAGAGCAGTACTTC
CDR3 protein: CASSLTSGSREQYF

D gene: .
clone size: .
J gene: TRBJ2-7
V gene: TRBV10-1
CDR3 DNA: TGCGCCAGCAGTGATCCGGACTCGAACGAGCAGTACTTC
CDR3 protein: CASSDPDSNEQYF

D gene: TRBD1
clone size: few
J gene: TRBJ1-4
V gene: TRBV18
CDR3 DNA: TGTGCCAGCTCAAGGGACAGTCGATTCGAAAAACTGTTTTTT
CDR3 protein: CASSRDSRFEKLFF